Listed below are T cell receptor beta chains from one sample, sequenced in a study of T cell repertoires in cytomegalovirus infection. A single record per CDR3 protein comes from TCRdb applying MiXCR to the reads. The sample carries 100,000 to 150,000 distinct CDR3 sequences, roughly a third recorded once. The antigens these receptors bind are not known. The material was CD8+ T cells from cultured PBMCs, obtained from culture after CMV antigen stimulation. The receptors were gathered from a human donor in good health (CMV status not recorded). Some clones in this sample may be carry-over from other donors' samples. CDR3s leave out the opening cysteine and the closing phenylalanine or tryptophan. Fields, in order: J gene, V gene, CDR3 protein.

J: TRBJ2-1; V: TRBV9; CDR3: ASSHSGGPNSYNEQF
J: TRBJ1-2; V: TRBV27; CDR3: ASRAWIGDDGYT
J: TRBJ2-5; V: TRBV7-9; CDR3: ASSSNWAQETQY
J: TRBJ1-1; V: TRBV7-6; CDR3: ASSLATTGTEAF
J: TRBJ1-4; V: TRBV4-3; CDR3: ASSQEQGATGANEKLF
J: TRBJ1-3; V: TRBV20-1; CDR3: SARDNSRNTIY
J: TRBJ2-1; V: TRBV5-4; CDR3: ASSPPVGGGYNEQF
J: TRBJ2-3; V: TRBV12-3/TRBV12-4; CDR3: ASTRDSGTDTQY
J: TRBJ2-3; V: TRBV6-6; CDR3: ASSYSVAGGPDTQY
J: TRBJ2-1; V: TRBV7-2; CDR3: ASSRLAGGPGEQF
J: TRBJ1-1; V: TRBV4-2; CDR3: ASSQTLQRNTEAF
J: TRBJ1-3; V: TRBV28; CDR3: ASSRDSSSGNTIY
J: TRBJ2-4; V: TRBV6-2/TRBV6-3; CDR3: ASSYDLAGGLAKNIQY
J: TRBJ2-1; V: TRBV6-5; CDR3: ASSRAHGRGNNEQF
J: TRBJ2-7; V: TRBV27; CDR3: ASSSGASSYEQY
J: TRBJ2-1; V: TRBV19; CDR3: ASSISPSAHNEQF
J: TRBJ2-7; V: TRBV12-3/TRBV12-4; CDR3: ASSPDRGLYEQY
J: TRBJ2-2; V: TRBV19; CDR3: ASSYASGGDWAGELF
J: TRBJ1-6; V: TRBV20-1; CDR3: SASRTGDNSPLH
J: TRBJ2-2; V: TRBV24-1; CDR3: ATSDSLTGAGGELF
J: TRBJ1-6; V: TRBV4-1; CDR3: ASSQDFYPAGNSPLH
J: TRBJ2-7; V: TRBV27; CDR3: ASSYQTGAHEQY
J: TRBJ2-1; V: TRBV6-5; CDR3: ASSYSITGVNEQF
J: TRBJ1-6; V: TRBV6-1; CDR3: ASGGQGADSPLH
J: TRBJ1-6; V: TRBV5-1; CDR3: ASSLTGVTYNSPLH
J: TRBJ1-1; V: TRBV12-3/TRBV12-4; CDR3: ASSRNREPIEAF
J: TRBJ1-5; V: TRBV4-1; CDR3: ASSQAGASNQPQH
J: TRBJ2-5; V: TRBV12-3/TRBV12-4; CDR3: ASSLGWGRSSGGQETQY
J: TRBJ2-2; V: TRBV10-2; CDR3: ASSQGRTGELF
J: TRBJ1-6; V: TRBV5-6; CDR3: ASSPGSSSYNSPLH
J: TRBJ2-4; V: TRBV7-9; CDR3: ASSATVAKNIQY
J: TRBJ2-1; V: TRBV7-2; CDR3: ASSPRYSYNEQF
J: TRBJ2-3; V: TRBV27; CDR3: ASRIQGSPTDTQY
J: TRBJ2-7; V: TRBV6-2/TRBV6-3; CDR3: ASRDRTSDVYEQY
J: TRBJ2-1; V: TRBV7-2; CDR3: ASSLWDNPYNEQF
J: TRBJ1-3; V: TRBV6-1; CDR3: ASSEARTSSGNTIY
J: TRBJ2-2; V: TRBV6-5; CDR3: ASSYSGWSRTGELF
J: TRBJ2-5; V: TRBV4-1; CDR3: ASSQDRSSKETQY
J: TRBJ2-7; V: TRBV27; CDR3: ASTPSGTGSYEQY
J: TRBJ1-2; V: TRBV2; CDR3: ASSVGDRVVYGYT
J: TRBJ2-1; V: TRBV6-6; CDR3: ASRAGLADNEQF